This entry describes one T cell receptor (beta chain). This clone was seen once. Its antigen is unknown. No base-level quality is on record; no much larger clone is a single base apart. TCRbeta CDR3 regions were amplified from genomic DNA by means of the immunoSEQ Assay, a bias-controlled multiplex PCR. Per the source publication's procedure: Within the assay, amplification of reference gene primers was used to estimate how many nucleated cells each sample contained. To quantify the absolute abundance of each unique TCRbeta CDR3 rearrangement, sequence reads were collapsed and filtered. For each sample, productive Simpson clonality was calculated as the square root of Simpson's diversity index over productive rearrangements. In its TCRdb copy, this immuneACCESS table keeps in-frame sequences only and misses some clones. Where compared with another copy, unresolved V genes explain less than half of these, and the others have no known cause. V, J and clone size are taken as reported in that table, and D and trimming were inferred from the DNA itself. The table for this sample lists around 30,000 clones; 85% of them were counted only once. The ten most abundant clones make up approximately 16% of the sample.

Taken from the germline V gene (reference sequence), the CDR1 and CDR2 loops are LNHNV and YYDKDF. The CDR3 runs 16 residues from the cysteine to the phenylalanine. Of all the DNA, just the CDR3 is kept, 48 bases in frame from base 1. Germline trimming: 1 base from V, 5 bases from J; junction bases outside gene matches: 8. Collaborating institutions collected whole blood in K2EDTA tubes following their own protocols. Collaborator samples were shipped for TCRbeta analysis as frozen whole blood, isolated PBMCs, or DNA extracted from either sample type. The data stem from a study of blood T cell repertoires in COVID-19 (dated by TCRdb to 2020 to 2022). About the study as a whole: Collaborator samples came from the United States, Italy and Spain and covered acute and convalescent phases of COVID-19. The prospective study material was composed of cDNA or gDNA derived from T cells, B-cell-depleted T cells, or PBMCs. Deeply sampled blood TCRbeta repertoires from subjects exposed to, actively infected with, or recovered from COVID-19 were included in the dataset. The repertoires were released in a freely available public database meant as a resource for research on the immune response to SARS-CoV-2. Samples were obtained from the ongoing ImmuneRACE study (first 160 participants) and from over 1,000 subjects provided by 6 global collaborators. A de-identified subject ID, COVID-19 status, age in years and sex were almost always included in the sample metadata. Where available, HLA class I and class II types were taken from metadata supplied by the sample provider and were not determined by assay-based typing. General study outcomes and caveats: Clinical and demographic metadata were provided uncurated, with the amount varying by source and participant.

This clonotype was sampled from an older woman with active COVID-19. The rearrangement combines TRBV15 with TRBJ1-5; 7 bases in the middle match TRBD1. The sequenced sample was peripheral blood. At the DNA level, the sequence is TGTGCCACCAGCAGAGGGGGCAGGGGGACTCATCAGCCCCAGCATTTT. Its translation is CATSRGGRGTHQPQHF.